The entry below describes one TCR beta chain. The CDR3 totals 15 residues. Deletions cut 3 bases from V and 2 bases from J, with 13 bases between. The germline gives CDR1 SEHNR, CDR2 FQNEAQ (reference sequence). Reverse transcription of 0.5 to 1 ug RNA used random hexamers. Multiplex immunoSEQ PCR targeted 54 Vbeta and 13 Jbeta TCR beta segments. TCRdb used MiXCR to reprocess the immunoSEQ multiplex PCR reads, holding one entry per CDR3 protein. The table has about 160,000 distinct CDR3 sequences, approximately 93% seen once. From blood CD8+ and CD4+ T cells, TCR beta sequences were generated. It was negative isolation that provided the CD8+ and CD4+ T cells, whereas TEMRA cells were enriched by FACS. This entry is derived from a study of CD8 T cells in Susac syndrome.

This clonotype originated in a human donor with multiple sclerosis. Source material: CD4+ T cells from PBMCs. The chain has TRBV7-9 and TRBJ1-2, with D unresolved. CDR3 sequence reads: CASSFSGDQNYGYTF. Here the CDR3 DNA reads TGTGCCAGCAGCTTTTCGGGAGACCAAAACTATGGCTACACCTTC.